A selection of T cell receptor beta chains follows, all from one sample in a study of T cells in Graves' hyperthyroidism and ophthalmopathy. In TCRdb, the multiplex PCR reads were re-called with MiXCR into one record per CDR3 protein. The sample has approximately 620,000 distinct CDR3 sequences, roughly 14% seen once. Material for sequencing was blood. The source of these receptors is a woman aged 25-40 years with Graves' hyperthyroidism that later progressed to Graves' ophthalmopathy. The CDR3 runs from the conserved cysteine through the conserved F or W. D genes are given only for firm matches. Not every row has a clone size; where given, it reads once, few, many or a size class.

d_call j_call v_call cdr3_length clone_size cdr3_nt cdr3_aa
TRBD2 TRBJ2-3 TRBV11-1 13 . TGTGCCAGCGGTAGCGGGAGAGGGGATACGCAGTATTTT CASGSGRGDTQYF
. TRBJ2-1 TRBV28 16 . TGTGCCAGCAGCGCGGGGGCAGAGGTTGTGATGAATGAGCAGTTCTTC CASSAGAEVVMNEQFF
TRBD1 TRBJ2-1 TRBV11-3 16 many TGTGCCAGCAGCTTAGAAGGGACAGCTGATTACAATGAGCAGTTCTTC CASSLEGTADYNEQFF
TRBD2 TRBJ2-1 TRBV12-5 17 many TGTGCTAGTGACGTCGCAGGGAGACTAGCGGGAGGAGTGGAGGAGTTCTTC CASDVAGRLAGGVEEFF
TRBD2 TRBJ2-7 TRBV12-5 14 many TGTGCTAGTGGTTTGAGCGGGGGCGTCTACGAGCAGTACTTC CASGLSGGVYEQYF
. TRBJ1-3 TRBV28 14 many TGTGCCAGCAGTTTTCAGGGCTCTGGAAACACCATATATTTT CASSFQGSGNTIYF
. TRBJ1-1 TRBV6-1 13 many . CASSENWGQGSFF
TRBD2 TRBJ2-1 TRBV3-1 15 many TGTGCCAGCAGCCGGACTAGCGCCTCCTACAATGAGCAGTTCTTC CASSRTSASYNEQFF
TRBD1 TRBJ2-2 TRBV30 14 few TGTGCCTGGAGTACGGGACAGGGCTCCGGGGAGCTGTTTTTT CAWSTGQGSGELFF
TRBD1 TRBJ1-1 TRBV20-1 11 few TGCAGTGCTAGAGAATACAGGGGGGCTTTCTTT CSAREYRGAFF
. TRBJ1-5 TRBV28 15 many TGTGCCAGCACCACCGGGGGGGCCGAGTGGCTGCCCCAGCATTTT CASTTGGAEWLPQHF
TRBD1 TRBJ2-7 TRBV20-1 14 few TGCAGTGCAATCCGGGACAGGGGTTCCTACGAGCAGTACTTC CSAIRDRGSYEQYF
. TRBJ1-5 TRBV7-2 13 many TGTGCCAGCAGCCCGCATACCAATCAGCCCCAGCATTTT CASSPHTNQPQHF
. TRBJ1-1 TRBV7-9 12 many TGTGCCAGCAGCCGGGGCGACACTGAAGCTTTCTTT CASSRGDTEAFF
. TRBJ2-4 TRBV7-9 14 . TGTGCCAGCAGCCCACTCGGCCGGCTGGACATTCAGTACTTC CASSPLGRLDIQYF
TRBD2 TRBJ2-2 TRBV6-1 14 many TGTGCCAGTAATAGCGGGAGGGCCTTCGGGGAGCTGTTTTTT CASNSGRAFGELFF
. TRBJ1-4 TRBV19 13 . TGTGCCACCGCGACAGCCTCAAATGAAAAACTGTTTTTT CATATASNEKLFF
TRBD1 TRBJ1-1 TRBV27 14 . TGTGCCAGCAGTGAAGTGACAGGGAACACTGAAGCTCTCTTT CASSEVTGNTEALF
. TRBJ1-6 TRBV20-1 12 . TGCAGTGCCGGCAGGGGAAATTCACCCCTCCACTTT CSAGRGNSPLHF
. TRBJ2-1 TRBV19 16 . TGTGCCAGTAGTATTATGTCAGGAAGGTCCTACAATGAGCAGTTCTTC CASSIMSGRSYNEQFF
. TRBJ2-5 TRBV3-1 11 many TGTGCCAGCAGCCCAGATCAGACCCAGTACTTC CASSPDQTQYF
. TRBJ2-2 TRBV24-1 13 many TGTGCCACCAGTGAAAGAAACACCGGGGAGCTGTTTTTT CATSERNTGELFF
. TRBJ2-2 TRBV6-5 16 . TGTGCCAGCAGTTCCCTCCAGGCCAGGCCGTCCGGGGAGCCGTTTTTT CASSSLQARPSGEPFF
. TRBJ2-1 TRBV24-1 15 many TGTGCCACCAGTGATTCATGGGGACTCTACAATGAGCAGTTCTTC CATSDSWGLYNEQFF
TRBD1 TRBJ1-3 TRBV5-1 15 . TGCGCCAGCAGAAAAACAGGGGACTCTGGAAACACCATATATTTT CASRKTGDSGNTIYF
. TRBJ1-1 TRBV24-1 14 few TGTGCCACCAGTGATTTGCCCGGCCGTGCTGAAGCTTTCTTT CATSDLPGRAEAFF
. TRBJ2-2 TRBV18 17 . TGTGCCAGCTCACCGCTCCGATCCGGGGCGAACACCGGGGAGCTGTTTTTT CASSPLRSGANTGELFF
. TRBJ1-6 TRBV11-3 13 many TGTGCCTGCAGCTTTGTCAAGGATTCACCCCTCCACTTT CACSFVKDSPLHF
. TRBJ2-1 TRBV12-3/TRBV12-4 12 . TGTGCCGGCAGTCGAGTGAACAATGAGCAGTTCTTC CAGSRVNNEQFF
. TRBJ2-4 TRBV2 19 many TGTGCCAGCAGTGAAGCACCCGTGGCTCTTACTATCGGGGGAAACATTCAGTACTTC CASSEAPVALTIGGNIQYF
. TRBJ1-1 TRBV5-6 15 many TGTGCCAGCAGCTCTTCACGGTTCATGAACACTGAAGCTTTCTTT CASSSSRFMNTEAFF
. TRBJ1-2 TRBV6-2/TRBV6-3 13 many TGTGCCAGCAGCATTACATGGTCCCACGGCTACACCTTC CASSITWSHGYTF
. TRBJ2-7 TRBV28 15 many TGTGCCAGCAGTCCGTACAGGGCGGGCTCCTACGAGCAGTACTTC CASSPYRAGSYEQYF
. TRBJ2-1 TRBV30 13 . TGTGCCTGGACAGGTATGGTTTGGAATGAGCAGTTCTTC CAWTGMVWNEQFF
. TRBJ1-5 TRBV6-1 15 few TGTGCCAGCAGTGTCCTCAGGGAAGCCAATCAGCCCCAGCATTTT CASSVLREANQPQHF
. TRBJ2-6 TRBV11-2 14 many TGTGCCAGCAGCTTGAGGTCTGGGGCCAACGTCCTGACTTTC CASSLRSGANVLTF
. TRBJ2-7 TRBV6-5 15 many TGTGCCAGCAGTTACGGGCGGGACGCGGGTGCCGTGCAGTACTTC CASSYGRDAGAVQYF
. TRBJ1-4 TRBV20-1 15 many TGCAGTGCTAGAGACGATATGGCAGGGAGTGAAAAACTGTTTTTT CSARDDMAGSEKLFF
. TRBJ1-4 TRBV27 15 . TGTGCCAGCAGTTTCGGGGGGGCCGCTAATGAAAAACTGTTTTTT CASSFGGAANEKLFF
TRBD2 TRBJ2-1 TRBV27 15 few TGTGCCAGCAGTTTTGGCGGGAGACCCTACAATGAGCAGTTCTTC CASSFGGRPYNEQFF
TRBD1 TRBJ2-5 TRBV7-9 11 . TGTGCCAGCAGCTCCGGACAGGTACAGTACTTC CASSSGQVQYF